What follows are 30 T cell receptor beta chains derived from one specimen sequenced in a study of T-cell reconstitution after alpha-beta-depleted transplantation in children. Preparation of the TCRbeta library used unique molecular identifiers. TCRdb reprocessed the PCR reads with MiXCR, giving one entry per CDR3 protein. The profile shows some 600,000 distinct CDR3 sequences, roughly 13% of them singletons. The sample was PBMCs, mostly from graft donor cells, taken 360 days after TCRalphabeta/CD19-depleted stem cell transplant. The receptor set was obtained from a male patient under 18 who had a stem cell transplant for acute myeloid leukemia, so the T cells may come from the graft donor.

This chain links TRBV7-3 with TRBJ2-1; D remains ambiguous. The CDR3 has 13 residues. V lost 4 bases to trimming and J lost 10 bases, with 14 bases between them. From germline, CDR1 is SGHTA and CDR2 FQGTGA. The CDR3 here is CASSSYQVREQFF. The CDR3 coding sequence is TGTGCCAGCAGCTCCTATCAGGTCCGGGAGCAGTTCTTC.

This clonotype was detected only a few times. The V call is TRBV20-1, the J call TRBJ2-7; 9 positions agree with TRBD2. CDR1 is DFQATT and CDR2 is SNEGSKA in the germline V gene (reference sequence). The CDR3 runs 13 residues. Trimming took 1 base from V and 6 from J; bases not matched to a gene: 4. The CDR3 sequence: CSARVSGSGEQYF. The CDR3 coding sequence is TGCAGTGCTAGAGTTAGCGGGAGTGGCGAGCAGTACTTC.

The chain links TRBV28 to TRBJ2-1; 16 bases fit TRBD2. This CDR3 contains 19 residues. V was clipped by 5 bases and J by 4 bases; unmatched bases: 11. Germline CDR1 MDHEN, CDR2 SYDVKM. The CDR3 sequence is CASSIRQGLAGGRYNEQFF. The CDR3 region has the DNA TGTGCCAGCAGTATAAGACAGGGACTAGCGGGAGGGCGGTACAATGAGCAGTTCTTC. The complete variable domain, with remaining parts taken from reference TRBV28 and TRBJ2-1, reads DVKVTQSSRYLVKRTGEKVFLECVQDMDHENMFWYRQDPGLGLRLIYFSYDVKMKEKGDIPEGYSVSREKKERFSLILESASTNQTSMYLCASSIRQGLAGGRYNEQFFGPGTRLTVL.

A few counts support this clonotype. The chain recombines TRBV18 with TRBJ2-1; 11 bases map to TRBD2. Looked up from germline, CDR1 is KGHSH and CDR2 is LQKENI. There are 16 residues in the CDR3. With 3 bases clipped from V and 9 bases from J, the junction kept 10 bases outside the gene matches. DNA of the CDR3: TGTGCCAGCTCACCGGTCCTAGCGGGAGGAATGGGTGAGCAGTTCTTC. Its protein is CASSPVLAGGMGEQFF.

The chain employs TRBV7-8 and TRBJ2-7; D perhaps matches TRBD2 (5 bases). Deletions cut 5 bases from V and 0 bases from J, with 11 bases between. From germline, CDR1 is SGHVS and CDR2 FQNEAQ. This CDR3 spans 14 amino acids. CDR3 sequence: CASSPSSFSYEQYF. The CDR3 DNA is TGTGCCAGCAGCCCTAGCAGTTTCTCCTACGAGCAGTACTTC.

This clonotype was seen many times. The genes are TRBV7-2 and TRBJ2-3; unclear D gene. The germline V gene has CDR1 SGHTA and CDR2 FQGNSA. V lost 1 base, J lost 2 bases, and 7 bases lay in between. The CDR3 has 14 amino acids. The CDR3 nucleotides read TGTGCCAGCAGCTTAGTATGGAACACAGATACGCAGTATTTT. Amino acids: CASSLVWNTDTQYF.

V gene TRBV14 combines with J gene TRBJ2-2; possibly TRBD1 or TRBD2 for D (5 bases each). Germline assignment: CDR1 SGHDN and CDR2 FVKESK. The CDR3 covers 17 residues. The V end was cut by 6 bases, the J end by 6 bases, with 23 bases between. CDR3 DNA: TGTGCCAGCAGGCAGACTAAGGGGCTGCGTGGATCCGGGGAGCTGTTTTTT. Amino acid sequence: CASRQTKGLRGSGELFF.

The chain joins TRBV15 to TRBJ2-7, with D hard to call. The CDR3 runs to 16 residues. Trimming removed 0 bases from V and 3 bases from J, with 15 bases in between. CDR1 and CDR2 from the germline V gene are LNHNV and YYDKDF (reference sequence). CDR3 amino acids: CATSREIPDTGYEQYF. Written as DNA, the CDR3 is TGTGCCACCAGCAGAGAAATCCCAGACACGGGCTACGAGCAGTACTTC.

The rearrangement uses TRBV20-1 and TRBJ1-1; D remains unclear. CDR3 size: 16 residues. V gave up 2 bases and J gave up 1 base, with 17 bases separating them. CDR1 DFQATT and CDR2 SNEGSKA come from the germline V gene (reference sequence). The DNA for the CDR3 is TGCAGTGCTAGACACGGGCCCAGTCCCGGGAACACTGAAGCTTTCTTT. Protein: CSARHGPSPGNTEAFF.

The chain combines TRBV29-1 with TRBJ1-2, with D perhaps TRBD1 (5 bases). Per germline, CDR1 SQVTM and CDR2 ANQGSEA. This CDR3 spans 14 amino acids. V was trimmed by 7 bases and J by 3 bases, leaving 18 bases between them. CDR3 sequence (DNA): TGCAGCGCCGCCGGGGCACTTAGAGACTATGGCTACACCTTC. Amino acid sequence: CSAAGALRDYGYTF.

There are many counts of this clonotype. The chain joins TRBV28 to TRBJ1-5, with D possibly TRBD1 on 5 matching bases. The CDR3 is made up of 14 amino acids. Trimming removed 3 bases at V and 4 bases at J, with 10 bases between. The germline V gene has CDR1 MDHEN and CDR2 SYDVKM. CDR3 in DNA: TGTGCCAGCAGTTTGCAGGGACCGAATCAGCCCCAGCATTTT. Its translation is CASSLQGPNQPQHF.

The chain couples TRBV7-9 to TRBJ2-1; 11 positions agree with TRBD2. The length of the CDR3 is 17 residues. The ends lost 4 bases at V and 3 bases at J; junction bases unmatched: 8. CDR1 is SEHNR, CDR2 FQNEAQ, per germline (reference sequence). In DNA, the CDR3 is TGTGCCAGCAGCTCACCCCCGGGACTAGCGGACTACAATGAGCAGTTCTTC. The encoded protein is CASSSPPGLADYNEQFF.

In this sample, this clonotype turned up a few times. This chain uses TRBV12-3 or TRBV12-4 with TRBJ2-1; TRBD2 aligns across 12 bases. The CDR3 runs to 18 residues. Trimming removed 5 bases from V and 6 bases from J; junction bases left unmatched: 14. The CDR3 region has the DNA TGTGCCAGCAGTCCCCTAGGGTCGACTAGCGGGAGTTCCAATGAGCAGTTCTTC. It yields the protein CASSPLGSTSGSSNEQFF.

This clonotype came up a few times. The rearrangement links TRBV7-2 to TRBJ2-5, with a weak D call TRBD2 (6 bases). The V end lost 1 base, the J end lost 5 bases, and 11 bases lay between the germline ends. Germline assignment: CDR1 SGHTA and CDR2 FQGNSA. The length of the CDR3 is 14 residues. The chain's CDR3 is CASSLVGGGETQYF. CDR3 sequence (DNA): TGTGCCAGCAGCTTAGTGGGAGGTGGGGAGACCCAGTACTTC.

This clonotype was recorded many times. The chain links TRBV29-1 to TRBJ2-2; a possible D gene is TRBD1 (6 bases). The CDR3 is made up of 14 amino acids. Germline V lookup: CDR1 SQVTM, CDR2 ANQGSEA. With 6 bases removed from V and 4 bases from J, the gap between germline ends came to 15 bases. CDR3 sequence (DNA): TGCAGCGTCGTAAAAACAGGGTCCACCGGGGAGCTGTTTTTT. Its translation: CSVVKTGSTGELFF.

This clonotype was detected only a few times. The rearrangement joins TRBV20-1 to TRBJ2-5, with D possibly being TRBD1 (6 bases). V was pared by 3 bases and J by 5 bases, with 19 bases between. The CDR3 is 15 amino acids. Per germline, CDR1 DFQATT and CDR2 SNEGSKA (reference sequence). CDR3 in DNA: TGCAGTGCTAGCCGGGACATTTATGATTCGGAGACCCAGTACTTC. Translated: CSASRDIYDSETQYF.

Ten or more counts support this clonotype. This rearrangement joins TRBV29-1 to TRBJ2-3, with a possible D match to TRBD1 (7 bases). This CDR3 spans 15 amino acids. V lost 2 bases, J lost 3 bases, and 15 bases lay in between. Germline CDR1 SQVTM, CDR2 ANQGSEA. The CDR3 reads CSVEYQGGVTDTQYF. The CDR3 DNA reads TGCAGCGTTGAATACCAGGGGGGTGTTACAGATACGCAGTATTTT.

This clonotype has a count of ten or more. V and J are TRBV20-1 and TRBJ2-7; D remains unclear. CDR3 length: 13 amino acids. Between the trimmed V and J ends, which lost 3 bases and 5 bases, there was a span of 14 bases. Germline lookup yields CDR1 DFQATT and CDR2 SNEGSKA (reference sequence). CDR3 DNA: TGCAGTGCTAGGAGCCCGTACGCGGACGAGCAGTACTTC. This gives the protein CSARSPYADEQYF.

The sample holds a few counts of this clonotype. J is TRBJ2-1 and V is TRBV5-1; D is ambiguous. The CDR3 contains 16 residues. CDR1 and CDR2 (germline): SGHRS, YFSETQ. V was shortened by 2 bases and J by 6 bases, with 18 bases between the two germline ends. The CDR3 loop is CASSFSPSENGNEQFF. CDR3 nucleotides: TGCGCCAGCAGCTTCTCCCCCTCGGAGAACGGCAATGAGCAGTTCTTC.

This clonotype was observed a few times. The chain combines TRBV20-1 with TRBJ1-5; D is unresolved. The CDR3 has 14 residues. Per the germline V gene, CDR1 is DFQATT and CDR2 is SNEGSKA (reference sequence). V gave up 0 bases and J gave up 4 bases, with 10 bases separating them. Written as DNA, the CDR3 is TGCAGTGCTAGAGATAAGCGGGCAAATCAGCCCCAGCATTTT. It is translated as CSARDKRANQPQHF.

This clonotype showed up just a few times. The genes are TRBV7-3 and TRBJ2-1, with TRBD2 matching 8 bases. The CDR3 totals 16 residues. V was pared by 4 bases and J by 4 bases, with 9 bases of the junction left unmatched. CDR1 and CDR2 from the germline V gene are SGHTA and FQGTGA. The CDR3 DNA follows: TGTGCCAGCAGCTCGACCGGGACTAGGGGTTACAATGAGCAGTTCTTC. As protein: CASSSTGTRGYNEQFF.

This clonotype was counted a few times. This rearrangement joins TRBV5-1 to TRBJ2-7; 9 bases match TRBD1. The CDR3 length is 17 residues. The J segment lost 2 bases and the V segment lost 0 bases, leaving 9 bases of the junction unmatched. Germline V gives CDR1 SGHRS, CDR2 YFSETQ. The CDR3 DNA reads TGCGCCAGCAGCTTGGGCGCTCGAGGACAGGGGCCCTACGAGCAGTACTTC. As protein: CASSLGARGQGPYEQYF. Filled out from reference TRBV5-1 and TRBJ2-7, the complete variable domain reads KAGVTQTPRYLIKTRGQQVTLSCSPISGHRSVSWYQQTPGQGLQFLFEYFSETQRNKGNFPGRFSGRQFSNSRSEMNVSTLELGDSALYLCASSLGARGQGPYEQYFGPGTRLTVT.

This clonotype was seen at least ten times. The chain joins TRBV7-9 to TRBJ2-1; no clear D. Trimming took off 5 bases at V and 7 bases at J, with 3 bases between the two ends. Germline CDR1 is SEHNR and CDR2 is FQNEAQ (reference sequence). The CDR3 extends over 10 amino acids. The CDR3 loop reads CASSQNEQFF. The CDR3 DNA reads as TGTGCCAGCAGCCAGAATGAGCAGTTCTTC. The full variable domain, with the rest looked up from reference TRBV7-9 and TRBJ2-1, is DTGVSQNPRHKITKRGQNVTFRCDPISEHNRLYWYRQTLGQGPEFLTYFQNEAQLEKSRLLSDRFSAERPKGSFSTLEIQRTEQGDSAMYLCASSQNEQFFGPGTRLTVL.

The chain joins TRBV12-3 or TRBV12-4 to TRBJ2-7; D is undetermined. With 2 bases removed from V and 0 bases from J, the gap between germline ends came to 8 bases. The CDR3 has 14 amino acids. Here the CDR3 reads CASSLHESSYEQYF. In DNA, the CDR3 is TGTGCCAGCAGTTTACACGAAAGCTCCTACGAGCAGTACTTC.

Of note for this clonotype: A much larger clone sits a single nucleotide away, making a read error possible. The CDR3 coding sequence is TGTGCCAGCAGAGACCATCCTAACACCAGGGAGCTGTTTTTT. It codes for CASRDHPNTRELFF. The V and J genes are TRBV11-3 and TRBJ2-2; D is undetermined. CDR1 and CDR2 (germline): SGHNT, YENEEA. This CDR3 has 14 amino acids.

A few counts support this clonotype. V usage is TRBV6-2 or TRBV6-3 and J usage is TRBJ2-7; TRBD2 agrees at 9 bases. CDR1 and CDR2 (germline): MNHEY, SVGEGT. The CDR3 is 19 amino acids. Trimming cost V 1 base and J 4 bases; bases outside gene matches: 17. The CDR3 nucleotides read TGTGCCAGCAGTTACTTCCCTCTAGCGGGGTCACCCAGGCGTTACGAGCAGTACTTC. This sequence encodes CASSYFPLAGSPRRYEQYF.

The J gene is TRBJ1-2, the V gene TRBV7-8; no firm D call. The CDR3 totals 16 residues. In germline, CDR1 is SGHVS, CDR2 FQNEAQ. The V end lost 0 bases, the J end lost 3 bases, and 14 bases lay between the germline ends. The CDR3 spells CASSLASANPYYGYTF. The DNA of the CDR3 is TGTGCCAGCAGCTTAGCAAGTGCAAACCCATACTATGGCTACACCTTC.

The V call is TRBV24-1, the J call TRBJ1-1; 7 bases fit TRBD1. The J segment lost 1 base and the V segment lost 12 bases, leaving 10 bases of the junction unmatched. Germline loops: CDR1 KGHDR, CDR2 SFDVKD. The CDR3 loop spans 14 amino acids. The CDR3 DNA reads TGTGCCCTGGCAAGGGACAGCGGGAACACTGAAGCTTTCTTT. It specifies CALARDSGNTEAFF.

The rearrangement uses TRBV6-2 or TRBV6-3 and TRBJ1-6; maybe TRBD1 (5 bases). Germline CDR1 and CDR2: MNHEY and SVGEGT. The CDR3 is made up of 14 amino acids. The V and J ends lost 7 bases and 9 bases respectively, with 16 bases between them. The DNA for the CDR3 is TGTGCCAGCACTCATGCAAGTACAGGTTCACCCCTCCACTTT. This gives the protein CASTHASTGSPLHF.

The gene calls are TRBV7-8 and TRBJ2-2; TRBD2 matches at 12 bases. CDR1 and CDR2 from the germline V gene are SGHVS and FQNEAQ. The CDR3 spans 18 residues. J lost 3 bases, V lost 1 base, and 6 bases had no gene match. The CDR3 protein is CASSLGRLAGVDTGELFF. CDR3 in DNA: TGTGCCAGCAGCTTAGGCAGACTAGCGGGAGTCGACACCGGGGAGCTGTTTTTT.